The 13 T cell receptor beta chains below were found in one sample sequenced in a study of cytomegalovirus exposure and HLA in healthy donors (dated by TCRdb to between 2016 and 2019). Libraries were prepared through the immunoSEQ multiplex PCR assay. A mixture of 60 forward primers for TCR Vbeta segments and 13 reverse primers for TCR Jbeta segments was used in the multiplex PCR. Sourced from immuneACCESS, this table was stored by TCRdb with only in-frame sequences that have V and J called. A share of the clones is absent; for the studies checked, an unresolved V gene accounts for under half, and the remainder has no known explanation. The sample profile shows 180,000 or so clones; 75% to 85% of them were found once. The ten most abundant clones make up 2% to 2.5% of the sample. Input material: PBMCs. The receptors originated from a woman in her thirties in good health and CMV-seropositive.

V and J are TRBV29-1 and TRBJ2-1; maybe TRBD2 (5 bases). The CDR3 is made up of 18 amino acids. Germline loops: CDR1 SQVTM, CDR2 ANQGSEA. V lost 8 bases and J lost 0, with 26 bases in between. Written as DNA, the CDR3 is TGCAGCTCCAAAACCGATGGACTTGCTGCTAGCTCCTACAATGAGCAGTTCTTC. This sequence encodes CSSKTDGLAASSYNEQFF.

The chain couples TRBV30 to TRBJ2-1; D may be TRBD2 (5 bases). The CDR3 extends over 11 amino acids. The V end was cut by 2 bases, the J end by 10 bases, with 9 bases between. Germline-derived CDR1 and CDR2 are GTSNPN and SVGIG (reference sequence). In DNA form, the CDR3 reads TGTGCCTGGAGTCTGCCGGGGGAGCAGTTCTTC. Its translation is CAWSLPGEQFF.

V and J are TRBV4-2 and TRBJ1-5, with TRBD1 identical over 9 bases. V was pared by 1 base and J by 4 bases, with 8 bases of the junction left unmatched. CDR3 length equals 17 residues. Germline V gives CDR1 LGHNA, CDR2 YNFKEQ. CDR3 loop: CASSQGRDRANNQPQHF. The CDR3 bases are TGTGCCAGCAGCCAAGGCCGGGACAGGGCGAATAATCAGCCCCAGCATTTT.

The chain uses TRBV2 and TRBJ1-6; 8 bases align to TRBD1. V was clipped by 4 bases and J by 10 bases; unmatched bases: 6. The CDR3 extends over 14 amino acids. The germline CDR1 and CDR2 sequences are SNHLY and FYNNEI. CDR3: CASSGQGARSPLHF. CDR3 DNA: TGTGCCAGCAGTGGTCAGGGGGCAAGGTCACCCCTCCACTTT.

The CDR3 loop reads CASSPDRGQPQHF. CDR3 nucleotides: TGTGCCAGCAGCCCGGACAGGGGTCAGCCCCAGCATTTT. The V gene is TRBV7-9, the J gene TRBJ1-5; 9 nucleotides line up with TRBD1. The CDR3 runs to 13 residues. V gave up 5 bases and J gave up 6 bases; unmatched junction bases: 2. Looked up from germline, CDR1 is SEHNR and CDR2 is FQNEAQ (reference sequence).

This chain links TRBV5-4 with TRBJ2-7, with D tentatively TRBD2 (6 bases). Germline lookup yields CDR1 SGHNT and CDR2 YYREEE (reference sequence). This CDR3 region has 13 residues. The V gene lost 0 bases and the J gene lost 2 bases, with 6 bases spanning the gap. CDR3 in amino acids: CASSLGGTYEQYF. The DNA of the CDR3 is TGTGCCAGCAGCTTGGGCGGGACCTACGAGCAGTACTTC. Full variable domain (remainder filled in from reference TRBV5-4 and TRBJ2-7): ETGVTQSPTHLIKTRGQQVTLRCSSQSGHNTVSWYQQALGQGPQFIFQYYREEENGRGNFPPRFSGLQFPNYSSELNVNALELDDSALYLCASSLGGTYEQYFGPGTRLTVT.

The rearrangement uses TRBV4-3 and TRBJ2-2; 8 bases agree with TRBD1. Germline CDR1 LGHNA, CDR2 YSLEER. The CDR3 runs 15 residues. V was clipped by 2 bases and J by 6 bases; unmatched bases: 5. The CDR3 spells CASSQSDRAAGELFF. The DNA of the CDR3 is TGCGCCAGCAGCCAATCGGACAGGGCCGCCGGGGAGCTGTTTTTT.

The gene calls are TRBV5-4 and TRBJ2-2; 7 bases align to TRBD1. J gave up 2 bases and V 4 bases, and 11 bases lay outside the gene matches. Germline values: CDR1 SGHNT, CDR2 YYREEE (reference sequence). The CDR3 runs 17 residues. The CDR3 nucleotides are TGTGCCAGCAGCCCCTATATGGGACAGCTAAACACCGGGGAGCTGTTTTTT. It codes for CASSPYMGQLNTGELFF.

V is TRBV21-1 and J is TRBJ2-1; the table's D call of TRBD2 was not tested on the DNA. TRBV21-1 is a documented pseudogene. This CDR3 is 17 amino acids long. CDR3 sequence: CASSNGPRLAGGPREFF. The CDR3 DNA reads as TGTGCCAGCAGCAATGGCCCTCGACTAGCGGGGGGTCCGAGAGAGTTCTTC.

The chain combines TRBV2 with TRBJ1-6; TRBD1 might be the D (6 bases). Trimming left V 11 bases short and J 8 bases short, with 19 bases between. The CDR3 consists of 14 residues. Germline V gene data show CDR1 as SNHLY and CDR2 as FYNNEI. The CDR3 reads CAGATGNWDSPLHF. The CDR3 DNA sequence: TGTGCCGGAGCAACAGGGAATTGGGATTCACCCCTCCACTTT.

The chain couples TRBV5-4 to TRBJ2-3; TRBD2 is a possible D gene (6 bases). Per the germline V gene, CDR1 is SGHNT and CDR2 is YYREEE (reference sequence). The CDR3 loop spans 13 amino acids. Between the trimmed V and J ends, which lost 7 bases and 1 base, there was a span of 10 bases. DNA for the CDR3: TGTGCCAGCGCGGGGAGTGGCACAGATACGCAGTATTTT. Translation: CASAGSGTDTQYF. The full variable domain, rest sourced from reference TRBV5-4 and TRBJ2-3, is ETGVTQSPTHLIKTRGQQVTLRCSSQSGHNTVSWYQQALGQGPQFIFQYYREEENGRGNFPPRFSGLQFPNYSSELNVNALELDDSALYLCASAGSGTDTQYFGPGTRLTVL.

The CDR3: CASSERRDSNEAFF. In DNA, the CDR3 is TGTGCCAGCAGTGAACGCCGGGACAGTAATGAAGCTTTCTTT. The chain links TRBV6-1 to TRBJ1-1; 7 bases agree with TRBD1. This CDR3 spans 14 amino acids. The ends lost 2 bases at V and 7 bases at J; junction bases unmatched: 7. Germline V gives CDR1 MNHNS, CDR2 SASEGT.

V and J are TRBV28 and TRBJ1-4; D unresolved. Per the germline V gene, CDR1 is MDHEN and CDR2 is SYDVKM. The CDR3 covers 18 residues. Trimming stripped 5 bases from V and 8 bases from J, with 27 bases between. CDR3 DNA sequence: TGTGCCAGCAGTATCGGTATCCTCGGGGTTGGTACCTACGAAAAACTGTTTTTT. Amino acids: CASSIGILGVGTYEKLFF. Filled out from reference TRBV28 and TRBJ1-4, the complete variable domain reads DVKVTQSSRYLVKRTGEKVFLECVQDMDHENMFWYRQDPGLGLRLIYFSYDVKMKEKGDIPEGYSVSREKKERFSLILESASTNQTSMYLCASSIGILGVGTYEKLFFGSGTQLSVL.